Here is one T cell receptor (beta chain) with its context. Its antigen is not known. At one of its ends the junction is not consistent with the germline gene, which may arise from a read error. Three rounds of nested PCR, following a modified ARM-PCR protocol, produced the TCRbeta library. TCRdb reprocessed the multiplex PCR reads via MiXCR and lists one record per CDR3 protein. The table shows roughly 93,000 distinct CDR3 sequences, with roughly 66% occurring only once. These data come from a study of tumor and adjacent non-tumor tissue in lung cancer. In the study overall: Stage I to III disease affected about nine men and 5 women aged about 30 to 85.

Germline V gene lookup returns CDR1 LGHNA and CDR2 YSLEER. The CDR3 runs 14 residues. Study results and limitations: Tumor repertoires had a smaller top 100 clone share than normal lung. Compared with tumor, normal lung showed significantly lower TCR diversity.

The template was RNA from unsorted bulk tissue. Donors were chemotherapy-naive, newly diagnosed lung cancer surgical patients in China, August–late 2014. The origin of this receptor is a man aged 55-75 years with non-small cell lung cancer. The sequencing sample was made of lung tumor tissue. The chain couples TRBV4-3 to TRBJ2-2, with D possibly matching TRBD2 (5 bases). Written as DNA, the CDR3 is TGCGTCAGCAGCCAAGGGCCGGGAACCAGGGAGCTGTTTTTT. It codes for CVSSQGPGTRELFF.